The 31 T cell receptor beta chains below all came from one sample that was sequenced in a study of blood T cell repertoires in COVID-19. Sequencing was performed with immunoSEQ multiplex PCR; in TCRdb, only in-frame clones are kept and a portion is missing. The sample consists of over 200,000 clones, approximately 84% of them appearing once. The source material was PBMCs or T cells enriched from blood (not recorded which). Every receptor here comes from a man aged 40-49 years who had recovered from COVID-19.

This clone showed up just once. This chain links TRBV9 with TRBJ2-7, with a possible D match to TRBD2 (5 bases). Germline CDR1 is SGDLS and CDR2 is YYNGEE. The CDR3 is 15 residues long. Trimming shortened V by 4 bases and J by 0 bases, and 14 bases separated the two germline ends. This CDR3 reads CASSPGGRNSYEQYF. CDR3 sequence (DNA): TGTGCCAGCAGCCCCGGAGGACGGAACTCCTACGAGCAGTACTTC. The complete variable domain, with remaining parts taken from reference TRBV9 and TRBJ2-7, reads DSGVTQTPKHLITATGQRVTLRCSPRSGDLSVYWYQQSLDQGLQFLIQYYNGEERAKGNILERFSAQQFPDLHSELNLSSLELGDSALYFCASSPGGRNSYEQYFGPGTRLTVT.

The chain recombines TRBV19 with TRBJ1-6; D not certain. Trimming pared 8 bases from V and 7 bases from J, leaving 15 bases between. The germline CDR1 and CDR2 sequences are LNHDA and SQIVND (reference sequence). This CDR3 has 14 residues. The CDR3 DNA follows: TGTGCCAGTCTAGGAGGGCTGGGAAATTCACCCCTCCACTTT. Protein: CASLGGLGNSPLHF. Looking up the rest from reference TRBV19 and TRBJ1-6 gives the full variable domain: DGGITQSPKYLFRKEGQNVTLSCEQNLNHDAMYWYRQDPGQGLRLIYYSQIVNDFQKGDIAEGYSVSREKKESFPLTVTSAQKNPTAFYLCASLGGLGNSPLHFGNGTRLTVT.

The chain recombines TRBV3-1 (or the pseudogene TRBV3-2) with TRBJ1-5, with D perhaps matching TRBD1 (5 bases). This CDR3 comprises 13 residues. With 5 bases removed from V and 5 bases from J, the gap between germline ends came to 10 bases. The germline V gene encodes CDR1 LGHDT and CDR2 YNNKEL (reference sequence). As DNA, the CDR3 is TGTGCCAGCAGCTCGATGACAGATCAGCCCCAGCATTTT. This codes for CASSSMTDQPQHF.

The V and J genes are TRBV3-1 (or the pseudogene TRBV3-2) and TRBJ2-2; possibly TRBD2 for D (5 bases). The germline V gene encodes CDR1 LGHDT and CDR2 YNNKEL (reference sequence). This CDR3 contains 14 residues. Trimming pared 5 bases from V and 9 bases from J, leaving 16 bases between. The CDR3 loop reads CASSRRLADRELFF. In DNA, the CDR3 is TGTGCCAGCAGCAGGAGGCTAGCTGATCGGGAGCTGTTTTTT.

CDR3 sequence (DNA): TGTGCCAGCAGCTTAAGGGGGAGACAGGTTAGTTTTTCACCCCTCCACTTT. Its translation: CASSLRGRQVSFSPLHF. V gene TRBV7-9 combines with J gene TRBJ1-6; the D gene is possibly TRBD1 (6 bases). The V gene lost 2 bases and the J gene lost 9 bases, with 20 bases spanning the gap. This CDR3 has 17 residues. Germline loops: CDR1 SEHNR, CDR2 FQNEAQ (reference sequence).

The J gene is TRBJ2-3, the V gene TRBV27; 9 bases are shared with TRBD2. V lost 5 bases and J lost 2; bases outside the gene matches: 11. The CDR3 sequence is 17 residues long. Per germline, CDR1 MNHEY and CDR2 SMNVEV (reference sequence). The DNA of the CDR3 is TGTGCCAGCAGTCCCTTTAGCGGGAGTTTGTCCACAGATACGCAGTATTTT. Residues: CASSPFSGSLSTDTQYF.

This clone was detected once. The V and J genes are TRBV5-1 and TRBJ2-1, with 7 bases fitting TRBD2. The J segment lost 5 bases and the V segment lost 0 bases, leaving 5 bases of the junction unmatched. Germline lookup yields CDR1 SGHRS and CDR2 YFSETQ. There are 15 residues in the CDR3. The CDR3 spells CASSLGLAVHNEQFF. As DNA, the CDR3 is TGCGCCAGCAGCTTGGGCCTAGCGGTTCACAATGAGCAGTTCTTC.

CDR3 sequence: CASSLTQGEQPQHF. CDR3 DNA sequence: TGTGCCAGCAGCCTAACCCAGGGGGAGCAGCCCCAGCATTTT. The chain is built from TRBV4-2 and TRBJ1-5; 7 bases are shared with TRBD1. Unmatched junction bases numbered 7, after V lost 4 bases and J lost 7 bases. Germline lookup yields CDR1 LGHNA and CDR2 YNFKEQ. CDR3 length: 14 residues.

This clone was observed a few times. V and J are TRBV7-8 and TRBJ1-5; D call uncertain. Between the trimmed V and J ends, which lost 5 bases and 6 bases, there was a span of 17 bases. Germline assignment: CDR1 SGHVS and CDR2 FQNEAQ. The CDR3 is 15 amino acids. The CDR3 loop reads CASSPIEGGGQPQHF. CDR3 sequence (DNA): TGTGCCAGCAGCCCCATTGAGGGAGGAGGTCAGCCCCAGCATTTT.

The chain carries TRBV6-2 or TRBV6-3 and TRBJ1-1; 7 positions match TRBD1. From germline, CDR1 is MNHEY and CDR2 SVGEGT. Trimming took 6 bases from V and 2 from J; bases not matched to a gene: 6. The CDR3 spans 14 residues. DNA for the CDR3: TGTGCCAGCAGCCCCGCAGGGGGAAACACTGAAGCTTTCTTT. This sequence encodes CASSPAGGNTEAFF.

The V gene is TRBV19, the J gene TRBJ1-5, with a possible D match to TRBD1 (5 bases). The germline V and J ends were trimmed by 7 bases and 10 bases, with 14 bases remaining between them. This CDR3 contains 12 residues. Germline V lookup: CDR1 LNHDA, CDR2 SQIVND (reference sequence). The CDR3 DNA reads as TGTGCCAGTACCCCTAGCGGGGGTCCCCAGCATTTT. This codes for CASTPSGGPQHF.

The V gene is TRBV7-3, the J gene TRBJ1-1; D ambiguous. The CDR3 extends over 14 amino acids. Trimming cost V 6 bases and J 0 bases, with 11 bases left between them. CDR1 is SGHTA and CDR2 is FQGTGA in the germline V gene. CDR3 coding DNA: TGTGCCAGCAGAGAAGGCGGCGTGAACACTGAAGCTTTCTTT. Residues: CASREGGVNTEAFF. The entire variable domain, with the rest obtained from reference TRBV7-3 and TRBJ1-1, is as follows: GAGVSQTPSNKVTEKGKYVELRCDPISGHTALYWYRQSLGQGPEFLIYFQGTGAADDSGLPNDRFFAVRPEGSVSTLKIQRTERGDSAVYLCASREGGVNTEAFFGQGTRLTVV.

The chain combines TRBV10-3 with TRBJ1-5, with 7 nucleotides matching TRBD1. Germline V lookup: CDR1 ENHRY, CDR2 SYGVKD. With V trimmed by 6 bases and J by 5 bases, 10 bases remained unmatched. This CDR3 has 15 residues. DNA for the CDR3: TGTGCCATCAGCTCAGACCGAGGGGGCGATCAGCCCCAGCATTTT. This gives the protein CAISSDRGGDQPQHF.

This chain uses TRBV5-1 with TRBJ2-3; 9 nucleotides line up with TRBD2. Trimming cost V 2 bases and J 5 bases; bases outside gene matches: 3. Germline loops: CDR1 SGHRS, CDR2 YFSETQ. The CDR3 sequence is 14 residues long. CDR3 coding DNA: TGCGCCAGCAGCTTTAGCGGGGGTGGAGATACGCAGTATTTT. It codes for CASSFSGGGDTQYF.

The chain carries TRBV7-2 and TRBJ2-3; TRBD2 matches 11 bases. Trimming cost V 7 bases and J 2 bases; bases outside gene matches: 5. Germline V lookup: CDR1 SGHTA, CDR2 FQGNSA. The CDR3 sequence is 15 residues long. The DNA of the CDR3 is TGTGCCAGCACCCCACTAGCGGGAGCCACAGATACGCAGTATTTT. It translates to CASTPLAGATDTQYF.

This rearrangement joins TRBV16 to TRBJ1-3; D is perhaps TRBD1 (5 bases). The ends were cut back, 0 bases at V and 4 bases at J, with 10 bases in the middle. Germline CDR1 and CDR2: KGHSY and FQNENV. This CDR3 has 15 amino acids. The CDR3 region has the DNA TGTGCCAGCAGCCAATCGATGACAGCAGGAAACACCATATATTTT. It yields the protein CASSQSMTAGNTIYF.

The V call is TRBV7-3, the J call TRBJ2-5, with D unresolved. Germline CDR1 reads SGHTA; CDR2 reads FQGTGA. The CDR3 has 16 amino acids. The germline V and J ends were trimmed by 5 bases and 4 bases, with 20 bases remaining between them. The CDR3 here is CASSPLGGATGETQYF. The CDR3 DNA follows: TGTGCCAGCAGCCCCCTAGGTGGAGCAACCGGAGAGACCCAGTACTTC.

The chain has TRBV4-3 and TRBJ1-5; maybe TRBD1 (5 bases). Trimming removed 0 bases from V and 1 base from J, with 13 bases in between. This CDR3 region has 17 residues. CDR1 LGHNA and CDR2 YSLEER come from the germline V gene. The CDR3 DNA reads TGCGCCAGCAGCCAAGATTCAATGGCAGGGAGCAATCAGCCCCAGCATTTT. Amino acids: CASSQDSMAGSNQPQHF.

This clone was seen once. The genes are TRBV7-3 and TRBJ1-2; tentative D call: TRBD1 (5 bases). Germline CDR1 reads SGHTA; CDR2 reads FQGTGA. Trimming cost V 5 bases and J 4 bases, with 14 bases left between them. The CDR3 is 14 amino acids. The CDR3 bases are TGTGCCAGCAGCCCTTCCGGGACTGGCTATGGCTACACCTTC. Amino acid sequence: CASSPSGTGYGYTF.

V is TRBV7-9 and J is TRBJ2-5; the match to TRBD2 covers 9 bases. Germline V gene data show CDR1 as SEHNR and CDR2 as FQNEAQ (reference sequence). This CDR3 is 14 amino acids long. Trimming cost V 5 bases and J 2 bases; bases outside gene matches: 3. The CDR3 coding sequence is TGTGCCAGCAGCCCGACTAGCGGACAAGAGACCCAGTACTTC. Protein product: CASSPTSGQETQYF.

This chain uses TRBV7-3 with TRBJ1-2; TRBD1 might be the D (5 bases). The CDR3 spans 13 residues. Germline-derived CDR1 and CDR2 are SGHTA and FQGTGA. Trimming left V 1 base short and J 7 bases short, with 10 bases between. This chain's CDR3 is CASSLIGGGGYTF. CDR3 nucleotides: TGTGCCAGCAGCTTAATCGGGGGAGGTGGCTACACCTTC.

V usage is TRBV6-2 or TRBV6-3 and J usage is TRBJ2-3; a possible D gene is TRBD2 (5 bases). V lost 6 bases to trimming and J lost 3 bases, with 13 bases between them. In germline, CDR1 is MNHEY, CDR2 SVGEGT. The CDR3 runs to 14 residues. The CDR3 sequence is CASSNYRLTDTQYF. In DNA form, the CDR3 reads TGTGCCAGCAGCAACTACCGACTAACAGATACGCAGTATTTT.

The chain employs TRBV2 and TRBJ2-5; 9 nucleotides agree with TRBD2. After removal of 7 bases from V and 2 bases from J, the junction contained 8 bases not matched to a gene. Per the germline V gene, CDR1 is SNHLY and CDR2 is FYNNEI. This CDR3 contains 15 residues. CDR3 amino acids: CASIGQRGAQETQYF. The CDR3 DNA reads TGTGCCAGCATCGGCCAGCGGGGGGCACAAGAGACCCAGTACTTC.

The chain uses TRBV9 and TRBJ2-1, with D perhaps TRBD1 (5 bases). The germline V gene encodes CDR1 SGDLS and CDR2 YYNGEE. CDR3 size: 13 residues. V was cut by 0 bases and J by 6 bases, with 7 bases left in between. The CDR3 loop is CASSVGQPNEQFF. The CDR3 DNA sequence: TGTGCCAGCAGCGTAGGACAGCCCAATGAGCAGTTCTTC.

This clone was detected only a few times. This rearrangement joins TRBV19 to TRBJ1-5; TRBD1 agrees at 7 bases. Germline V gene lookup returns CDR1 LNHDA and CDR2 SQIVND (reference sequence). This CDR3 is 15 amino acids long. V gave up 7 bases and J gave up 3 bases; unmatched junction bases: 9. The CDR3 coding sequence is TGTGCCAGTAAGTCGGCAGGGGGGAACAATCAGCCCCAGCATTTT. It yields the protein CASKSAGGNNQPQHF. Drawing the rest from reference TRBV19 and TRBJ1-5, the complete variable domain is DGGITQSPKYLFRKEGQNVTLSCEQNLNHDAMYWYRQDPGQGLRLIYYSQIVNDFQKGDIAEGYSVSREKKESFPLTVTSAQKNPTAFYLCASKSAGGNNQPQHFGDGTRLSIL.

The J gene is TRBJ2-3, the V gene TRBV20-1, with a weak D call TRBD1 (6 bases). Trimming took off 4 bases at V and 7 bases at J, with 9 bases between the two ends. Germline values: CDR1 DFQATT, CDR2 SNEGSKA (reference sequence). The CDR3 runs to 11 residues. The CDR3 DNA follows: TGCAGTGCTACAGGGGCATATACGCAGTATTTT. Encoded protein: CSATGAYTQYF.

The rearrangement uses TRBV7-9 and TRBJ1-4; a possible D gene is TRBD1 (6 bases). The CDR3 has 14 residues. Trimming pared 5 bases from V and 4 bases from J, leaving 11 bases between. CDR1 SEHNR and CDR2 FQNEAQ come from the germline V gene (reference sequence). The CDR3 DNA reads TGTGCCAGCAGCCCGGACAGAGTTAATGAAAAACTGTTTTTT. Residues: CASSPDRVNEKLFF.

This clone was observed a handful of times. The chain combines TRBV15 with TRBJ2-2; 10 nucleotides match TRBD2. This CDR3 is built from 14 residues. The V segment lost 9 bases and the J segment 5 bases; nucleotides outside the gene matches: 6. Germline values: CDR1 LNHNV, CDR2 YYDKDF (reference sequence). CDR3 region: CATQAGGRTGELFF. The CDR3 DNA reads TGTGCCACGCAAGCGGGGGGGCGGACCGGGGAGCTGTTTTTT.

The chain combines TRBV20-1 with TRBJ2-1; the match to TRBD2 covers 10 bases. The V gene's germline CDR1 is DFQATT and CDR2 SNEGSKA (reference sequence). The CDR3 is made up of 15 amino acids. The CDR3 here is CSDSGSSGGRHEQFF. The CDR3 coding sequence is TGCAGCGATAGTGGGTCTAGCGGGGGCCGCCATGAGCAGTTCTTC.

The V call is TRBV3-1 (or the pseudogene TRBV3-2), the J call TRBJ1-1, with D tentatively TRBD1 (5 bases). V lost 5 bases and J lost 1, with 11 bases in between. Germline values: CDR1 LGHDT, CDR2 YNNKEL (reference sequence). The CDR3 is 14 amino acids. In DNA, the CDR3 is TGTGCCAGCAGCGACAGCTTTAGGAACACTGAAGCTTTCTTT. Translated: CASSDSFRNTEAFF.

The V call is TRBV13, the J call TRBJ1-2; TRBD1 matches at 9 bases. This CDR3 has 15 residues. The V gene's germline CDR1 is PRHDT and CDR2 FYEKMQ (reference sequence). The junction had 9 bases not matched to a gene; V was cut back by 5 bases and J by 5 bases. The chain's CDR3 is CASSPMDRGLYGYTF. The DNA for the CDR3 is TGTGCCAGCAGCCCGATGGACAGGGGTTTGTATGGCTACACCTTC. The full variable domain, with the rest looked up from reference TRBV13 and TRBJ1-2, is AAGVIQSPRHLIKEKRETATLKCYPIPRHDTVYWYQQGPGQDPQFLISFYEKMQSDKGSIPDRFSAQQFSDYHSELNMSSLELGDSALYFCASSPMDRGLYGYTFGSGTRLTVV.